A selection of T cell receptor beta chains follows, all from one sample in a study of CD8+ T cells in alopecia areata. Produced via immunoSEQ multiplex PCR; TCRdb's table is partial and in-frame only. This sample has some 180,000 clones, with roughly 65% found just once. The starting material was CD4+ T cells sorted from blood, obtained at week 0. Every receptor here comes from a human donor with alopecia areata. The CDR3 runs from the conserved cysteine through the conserved F or W. A D gene is named only where the DNA matches it firmly. For some rows the clone size is stated as once, few or many, or as a class when expanded; others skip it.

TRBJ1-1 | few | . | TRBV18 | TGTGCCAGCTCACCACAGGGGGTGAACACTGAAGCTTTCTTT | CASSPQGVNTEAFF
TRBJ1-2 | . | . | TRBV9 | TGTGCCAGCAGCGTAGGCCCACAGCAAGCTCAGGGGGGCTACACCTTC | CASSVGPQQAQGGYTF
TRBJ2-7 | . | . | TRBV5-1 | TGCGCCAGCAGCCCTCCAGGGGCGGTAAATTCCTACGAGCAGTACTTC | CASSPPGAVNSYEQYF
TRBJ1-5 | . | TRBD1 | TRBV29-1 | TGCAGCGTGGGACAGGGGGCTGATCAGCCCCAGCATTTT | CSVGQGADQPQHF
TRBJ2-5 | . | TRBD2 | TRBV7-7 | TGTGCCAGCAGCATAGCGGGGCGGTGGGAGACCCAGTACTTC | CASSIAGRWETQYF
TRBJ1-2 | . | . | TRBV30 | TGTGCCTCCGGGCGGGAGGGGATTAATGGCTACACCTTC | CASGREGINGYTF
TRBJ2-1 | . | . | TRBV29-1 | TGCAGCGTTGGAGGGGTAGGGGGCAATGAGCAGTTCTTC | CSVGGVGGNEQFF
TRBJ2-3 | . | . | TRBV5-1 | TGCGCCAGCAGCTTGGCCGGAAAAAGCACAGATACGCAGTATTTT | CASSLAGKSTDTQYF
TRBJ2-7 | . | . | TRBV30 | TGTGCCTGGAACCGGAGGTCGGGGTACGAGCAGTACTTC | CAWNRRSGYEQYF
TRBJ1-4 | . | . | TRBV6-5 | TGTGCCAGCAGTTATTCCGGGACCATTAATGAAAAACTGTTTTTT | CASSYSGTINEKLFF
TRBJ2-1 | . | TRBD1 | TRBV4-1 | TGCGCCAGCAGCCAAGATGGGACAGGGGGAGTCTTGAATGAGCAGTTCTTC | CASSQDGTGGVLNEQFF
TRBJ2-3 | . | . | TRBV30 | TGTGCCTGGAGAGACCTAAACACAGATACGCAGTATTTT | CAWRDLNTDTQYF
TRBJ1-6 | . | . | TRBV27 | TGTGCCAGCAGCCGTAATAATTCACCCCTCCACTTT | CASSRNNSPLHF
TRBJ1-2 | . | . | TRBV29-1 | TGCAGCGTTGAAGTGGCAGAGAACTATGGCTACACCTTC | CSVEVAENYGYTF
TRBJ1-1 | . | TRBD1 | TRBV30 | TGTGCCTGGGATCACAGGGGTGGGGCTGAAGCTTTCTTT | CAWDHRGGAEAFF
TRBJ1-1 | once | . | TRBV15 | TGTGCCACCAGCAGAGATCTGGCCGGCTCGAGGGCTTTCTTT | CATSRDLAGSRAFF
TRBJ2-5 | . | . | TRBV4-3 | TGCGCCAGCAGCCGGCATCATAAGGGGGATAGAGAGACCCAGTACTTC | CASSRHHKGDRETQYF
TRBJ2-6 | . | TRBD1 | TRBV29-1 | TGCAGCGTTCGACAGGGAAGTTCTGGGGCCAACGTCCTGACTTTC | CSVRQGSSGANVLTF
TRBJ2-3 | . | . | TRBV6-6 | TGTGCCAGCAGTTACTCCCCTCCCTGGGTCGATACGCAGTATTTT | CASSYSPPWVDTQYF
TRBJ1-5 | . | TRBD1 | TRBV30 | TGTGCCTGGAGTGTACTAGGGGGCAAAGATCAGCCCCAGCATTTT | CAWSVLGGKDQPQHF
TRBJ2-7 | . | TRBD1 | TRBV10-3 | TGTGCCATCAGCACTACCTCGGGGGACAGGGGCTACGAGCAGTACTTC | CAISTTSGDRGYEQYF
TRBJ2-1 | . | . | TRBV7-3 | TGTGCCAGCAGCTTAGTTGCCGGGGGGCAAGATGAGCAGTTCTTC | CASSLVAGGQDEQFF
TRBJ2-3 | few | . | TRBV7-7 | TGTGCCAGCAGCTTAGGCAGGGGATCTAGCACAGATACGCAGTATTTT | CASSLGRGSSTDTQYF
TRBJ2-3 | . | TRBD2 | TRBV29-1 | TGCAGCGTTGCAACTAGCGGGAAAACGCAGTATTTT | CSVATSGKTQYF
TRBJ2-3 | . | TRBD1 | TRBV9 | TGTGCCAGCAGCCTTGGACAGGGTCGCACAGATACGCAGTATTTT | CASSLGQGRTDTQYF
TRBJ2-3 | once | . | TRBV9 | TGTGCCAGCAGCGTAGAGGCGGCAACAGATACGCAGTATTTT | CASSVEAATDTQYF
TRBJ1-4 | many | . | TRBV6-4 | TGTGCCAGCAGCCCCGGAAAGGAAAAACTGTTTTTT | CASSPGKEKLFF
TRBJ1-4 | many | . | TRBV7-9 | TGTGCCAGCAGCTTAGTTTCTGGCAGCCCGAATGAAAAACTGTTTTTT | CASSLVSGSPNEKLFF
TRBJ1-2 | . | TRBD1 | TRBV29-1 | TGCAGCGCCCTCACGACAGGGAACTATGGCTACACCTTC | CSALTTGNYGYTF
TRBJ2-2 | few | . | TRBV29-1 | TGCAGCGCCAATACAGGGCCCTGGAACACCGGGGAGCTGTTTTTT | CSANTGPWNTGELFF
TRBJ2-2 | few | . | TRBV5-1 | TGCGCCAGCAGCTTGGGCGGAGGGTCCGGGGAGCTGTTTTTT | CASSLGGGSGELFF
TRBJ1-5 | . | . | TRBV23-1 | TGCGCCAGCAAGGTGGGCAATCAGCCCCAGCATTTT | CASKVGNQPQHF
TRBJ2-7 | . | . | TRBV4-2 | TGTGCCAGCAGCCAAGATTACAGGGGACTCTACGAGCAGTACTTC | CASSQDYRGLYEQYF
TRBJ1-1 | . | TRBD1 | TRBV7-6 | TGTGCCAGCAGCTCGACAGGGGGGAACACTGAAGCTTTCTTT | CASSSTGGNTEAFF
TRBJ2-3 | many | . | TRBV9 | TGTGCCAGCAGCGTAGAAGGGGTAGATACGCAGTATTTT | CASSVEGVDTQYF
TRBJ2-3 | . | TRBD2 | TRBV7-9 | TGTGCCAGCAGCTTACGCGGCGGGGGGCCAGATACGCAGTATTTT | CASSLRGGGPDTQYF
TRBJ2-1 | . | TRBD2 | TRBV29-1 | TGCAGCGTTGTCACTAGCGTTCGCAATGAGCAGTTCTTC | CSVVTSVRNEQFF
TRBJ1-1 | few | TRBD1 | TRBV29-1 | TGCAGCGCGGAAAGGGGGCAGGGGAACACTGAAGCTTTCTTT | CSAERGQGNTEAFF
TRBJ1-1 | once | . | TRBV29-1 | TGCAGCGTTGAAGGGGCCTACACTGAAGCTTTCTTT | CSVEGAYTEAFF
TRBJ2-5 | once | . | TRBV29-1 | TGCAGTGGGGGCCCCCAAGAGACCCAGTACTTC | CSGGPQETQYF
TRBJ2-5 | . | TRBD2 | TRBV27 | TGTGCCAGCAAACCTATAGCGGGGGGGAGACAAGAGACCCAGTACTTC | CASKPIAGGRQETQYF
TRBJ1-2 | . | . | TRBV29-1 | TGCAGCGCCTCAGCGTCACCCTATGGCTACACCTTC | CSASASPYGYTF
TRBJ1-2 | . | . | TRBV5-6 | TGTGCCAGCAGCGGCCCGACGGGGGGGCATGGCTACACCTTC | CASSGPTGGHGYTF
TRBJ2-1 | . | . | TRBV7-2 | TGTGCCAGCAGCGTTGGGACCCCCGCTTACAATGAGCAGTTCTTC | CASSVGTPAYNEQFF
TRBJ1-2 | . | TRBD1 | TRBV27 | TGTGCCAGCAGTGGAGGGACAGCCAACTATGGCTACACCTTC | CASSGGTANYGYTF
TRBJ1-2 | . | . | TRBV19 | TGTGCCAGTAGTATTGGGAGGGAAGGCTACACCTTC | CASSIGREGYTF
TRBJ1-2 | . | TRBD1 | TRBV4-3 | TGCGCCAGCAGCCAAGGGCAGGGGGCGCAGAACTATGGCTACACCTTC | CASSQGQGAQNYGYTF
TRBJ2-7 | . | . | TRBV9 | TGTGCCAGCAGCTTCGGACACCAGATCTCCTACGAGCAGTACTTC | CASSFGHQISYEQYF
TRBJ1-2 | . | . | TRBV6-5 | TGTGCCAGCAGTCAGGACCCTGGAGGTGGCTACACCTTC | CASSQDPGGGYTF
TRBJ2-7 | . | . | TRBV7-2 | TGTGCCAGCAGCTTAGAAGGGTATAGAGTCACCTACGAGCAGTACTTC | CASSLEGYRVTYEQYF
TRBJ1-2 | . | . | TRBV6-5 | TGTGCCAGCAGTAGCGTACCGTATGGCTACACCTTC | CASSSVPYGYTF
TRBJ2-1 | . | . | TRBV7-2 | TGTGCCAGCAGCTTTCAGAGATATGCTGAGCAGTTCTTC | CASSFQRYAEQFF
TRBJ2-3 | . | . | TRBV7-9 | TGTGCCAGCAGCGGGGATCCTAGCACAGATACGCAGTATTTT | CASSGDPSTDTQYF